This TCR beta chain appears in the sequencing data of a study of CD8+CD57+ T cells in acquired aplastic anemia. On the study more broadly: Yields of DNA that came from sorted CD4+ and CD8+ cells averaged approximately 3.5 ug.

This clonotype appeared many times. Its antigen remains unknown. The ends were cut back, 6 bases at V and 4 bases at J, with 21 bases in the middle. CDR3 length: 16 amino acids. Germline-derived CDR1 and CDR2 are MGHRA and YSYEKL. Regarding the study as a whole: The number of CD8+ CDR3 sequences shared by patients and controls was approximately 28.

Both TCR beta VDJ combination and CDR3 sequence profiling were carried out. Genomic DNA was the template for this profiling. TCRdb re-derived calls from the reads in MiXCR, one entry per CDR3 protein. The sample has about 420,000 distinct CDR3 sequences; around 68% are singletons. This clonotype originated in a human donor in good health, serving as a control. The sequencing input was sorted CD4+, CD8+, or CD8+CD57+ T cells (not recorded which) from PBMCs. This chain links TRBV4-1 with TRBJ2-5; either TRBD1 or TRBD2 may supply D (5 bases each). This chain's CDR3 is CASSLGAAGTRETQYF. The CDR3 DNA follows: TGCGCCAGCAGTTTGGGTGCAGCAGGGACGAGAGAGACCCAGTACTTC.